This T cell receptor beta chain originates from a study of CD8 T cells in ankylosing spondylitis. Notes on the study in general: What seemed typical of ankylosing spondylitis blood was a TCR beta motif built from 8 or 9 highly homologous variants. Those disease-linked clones were CD8+; they were also relatively rare in peripheral blood.

This clonotype was seen only once. Its specificity is not known. V was pared by 4 bases and J by 7 bases, with 8 bases between. This CDR3 region has 13 residues. The V gene's germline CDR1 is MNHEY and CDR2 SMNVEV (reference sequence). By quantitative 5'-RACE with molecular barcodes, the TCR beta libraries were made. A single record per CDR3 protein comes from TCRdb applying MiXCR to the 5' RACE reads. In the table there are about 220,000 distinct CDR3 sequences, approximately 20% of which are singletons. V and J are TRBV27 and TRBJ1-6, with no clear D. Sequenced input: blood, either unsorted or a sorted T cell fraction (not recorded which). The sequence derives from a male donor with ankylosing spondylitis. The CDR3 loop is CASSSLGNSPLHF. The CDR3 DNA follows: TGTGCCAGCAGTTCCCTTGGCAATTCACCCCTCCACTTT.